Below, 12 T cell receptor beta chains from the same sample are listed, as sequenced in a study of blood T cell repertoires in COVID-19. Using immunoSEQ multiplex PCR, the repertoire was profiled, and TCRdb retains in-frame clones only, with some absent. The sample records over 400,000 clones, approximately 90% being singletons. The sequencing input was PBMCs or T cells enriched from blood (not recorded which). The receptor source for this set is a woman aged 55-69 years who had recovered from COVID-19.

This chain links TRBV24-1 with TRBJ1-5; TRBD1 matches at 7 bases. CDR3 length: 14 residues. CDR1 and CDR2 (germline): KGHDR, SFDVKD. V was clipped by 3 bases and J by 5 bases; unmatched bases: 3. CDR3 nucleotide sequence: TGTGCCACCAGTGATGAGGGGGCCCATCAGCCCCAGCATTTT. This translates into CATSDEGAHQPQHF.

With regard to this clone: Other DNA sequences in this specimen translate into the identical CDR3. The chain links TRBV5-1 to TRBJ2-2, with TRBD1 identical over 7 bases. The ends lost 4 bases at V and 5 bases at J; junction bases unmatched: 2. CDR1 is SGHRS and CDR2 is YFSETQ in the germline V gene. The CDR3 consists of 13 residues. The CDR3 loop is CASSTQGTGELFF. As DNA, the CDR3 is TGCGCCAGCAGCACACAGGGGACCGGGGAGCTGTTTTTT.

The V gene is TRBV5-1, the J gene TRBJ2-3; 10 bases are a match to TRBD2. The CDR3 sequence is 15 residues long. Germline CDR1 is SGHRS and CDR2 is YFSETQ. V dropped 4 bases and J dropped 4; count of bases not matched to a gene: 6. The CDR3 sequence is CASSNSGGAADTQYF. CDR3 DNA: TGCGCCAGCAGCAACAGCGGGGGGGCCGCAGATACGCAGTATTTT.

V gene TRBV7-2 combines with J gene TRBJ2-1; D perhaps matches TRBD2 (5 bases). The V gene lost 2 bases and the J gene lost 7 bases, with 21 bases spanning the gap. Per germline, CDR1 SGHTA and CDR2 FQGNSA. The CDR3 runs 17 residues. CDR3 sequence reads: CASSLLGWAGPGNEQFF. CDR3 in DNA: TGTGCCAGCAGCTTACTGGGCTGGGCTGGGCCGGGGAATGAGCAGTTCTTC. The full variable domain, its missing parts supplied by reference TRBV7-2 and TRBJ2-1, is GAGVSQSPSNKVTEKGKDVELRCDPISGHTALYWYRQSLGQGLEFLIYFQGNSAPDKSGLPSDRFSAERTGGSVSTLTIQRTQQEDSAVYLCASSLLGWAGPGNEQFFGPGTRLTVL.

This clone was found once. V gene TRBV2 combines with J gene TRBJ1-1; D might be TRBD1 (5 bases). Germline V gene sequence: CDR1 SNHLY, CDR2 FYNNEI. The V end lost 5 bases, the J end lost 4 bases, and 14 bases lay between the germline ends. CDR3 length: 14 residues. CDR3 nucleotide sequence: TGTGCCAGCAGTAGGAGGGGTGGGGGCACTGAAGCTTTCTTT. Translated: CASSRRGGGTEAFF.

V and J are TRBV18 and TRBJ1-2; 8 positions agree with TRBD1. Germline loops: CDR1 KGHSH, CDR2 LQKENI. This CDR3 has 14 amino acids. J lost 7 bases, V lost 6 bases, and 10 bases had no gene match. CDR3 sequence: CASSPDRVVGGYTF. CDR3 DNA: TGTGCCAGCTCGCCGGACAGGGTGGTTGGTGGCTACACCTTC. The full variable domain, with the rest looked up from reference TRBV18 and TRBJ1-2, is NAGVMQNPRHLVRRRGQEARLRCSPMKGHSHVYWYRQLPEEGLKFMVYLQKENIIDESGMPKERFSAEFPKEGPSILRIQQVVRGDSAAYFCASSPDRVVGGYTFGSGTRLTVV.

V is TRBV29-1 and J is TRBJ2-7, with TRBD2 matching over 11 bases. This CDR3 has 17 amino acids. Germline CDR1 reads SQVTM; CDR2 reads ANQGSEA. Trimming at V came to 0 bases and at J to 3 bases, leaving 10 bases not matched to a gene. DNA of the CDR3: TGCAGCGTTGAAGATCCTCTAGCGGGGGGACCCAGCTACGAGCAGTACTTC. Protein sequence: CSVEDPLAGGPSYEQYF.

The rearrangement joins TRBV5-1 to TRBJ1-1, with 9 bases aligning to TRBD1. The V gene end was trimmed by 3 bases and the J gene end by 0 bases; junction bases not matched to a gene: 6. The length of the CDR3 is 16 residues. Germline CDR1 SGHRS, CDR2 YFSETQ. CDR3 sequence (DNA): TGCGCCAGCAGCTCCGGGACAGGGATTCTGAACACTGAAGCTTTCTTT. It is translated as CASSSGTGILNTEAFF.

The chain carries TRBV27 and TRBJ1-1; TRBD1 is a possible D gene (5 bases). The V gene lost 1 base and the J gene lost 0 bases, with 9 bases spanning the gap. Looked up from germline, CDR1 is MNHEY and CDR2 is SMNVEV (reference sequence). This CDR3 has 15 residues. CDR3 loop: CASSLWGRVNTEAFF. Here the CDR3 DNA reads TGTGCCAGCAGTTTATGGGGCAGGGTGAACACTGAAGCTTTCTTT.

The chain carries TRBV5-1 and TRBJ2-3; TRBD2 aligns across 10 bases. Trimming removed 9 bases from V and 2 bases from J; junction bases left unmatched: 6. The CDR3 extends over 14 amino acids. Germline CDR1 SGHRS, CDR2 YFSETQ. DNA of the CDR3: TGCGCCACCAGGACTAGCGGCTACACAGATACGCAGTATTTT. Translation: CATRTSGYTDTQYF.

The V call is TRBV21-1, the J call TRBJ2-1; the DNA was not used to check the table's D call, TRBD1. TRBV21-1 is described as a pseudogene. CDR3 length equals 17 residues. The CDR3 loop reads CASSRTPQGVGWVEQFF. The CDR3 nucleotides are TGTGCCAGCAGCCGGACCCCACAGGGGGTGGGGTGGGTTGAGCAGTTCTTC.

The rearrangement links TRBV15 to TRBJ1-1; 8 nucleotides match TRBD1. V dropped 3 bases and J dropped 0; count of bases not matched to a gene: 3. CDR3 size: 15 residues. The germline CDR1 and CDR2 sequences are LNHNV and YYDKDF (reference sequence). CDR3 sequence: CATSRDRVMNTEAFF. DNA of the CDR3: TGTGCCACCAGCAGGGACAGGGTAATGAACACTGAAGCTTTCTTT.